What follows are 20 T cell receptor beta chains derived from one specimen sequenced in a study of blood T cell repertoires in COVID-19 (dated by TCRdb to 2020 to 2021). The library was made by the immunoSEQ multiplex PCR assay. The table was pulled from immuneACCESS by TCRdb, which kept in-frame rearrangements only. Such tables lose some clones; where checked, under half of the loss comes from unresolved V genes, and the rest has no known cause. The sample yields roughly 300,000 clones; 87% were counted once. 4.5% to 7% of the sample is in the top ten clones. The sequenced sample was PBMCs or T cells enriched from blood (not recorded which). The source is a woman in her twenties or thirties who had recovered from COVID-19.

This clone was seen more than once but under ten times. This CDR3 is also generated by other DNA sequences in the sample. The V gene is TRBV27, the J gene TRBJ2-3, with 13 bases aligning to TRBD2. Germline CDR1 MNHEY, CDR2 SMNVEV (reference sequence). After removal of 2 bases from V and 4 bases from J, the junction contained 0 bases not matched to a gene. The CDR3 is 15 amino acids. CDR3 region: CASSLTSGGADTQYF. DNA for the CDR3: TGTGCCAGCAGTTTAACTAGCGGGGGGGCAGATACGCAGTATTTT.

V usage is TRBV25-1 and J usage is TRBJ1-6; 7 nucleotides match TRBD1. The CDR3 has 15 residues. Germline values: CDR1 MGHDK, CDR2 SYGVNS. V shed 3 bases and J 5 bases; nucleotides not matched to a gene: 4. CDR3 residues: CASSEFRGNNSPLHF. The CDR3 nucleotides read TGTGCCAGCAGTGAGTTCAGGGGGAATAATTCACCCCTCCACTTT.

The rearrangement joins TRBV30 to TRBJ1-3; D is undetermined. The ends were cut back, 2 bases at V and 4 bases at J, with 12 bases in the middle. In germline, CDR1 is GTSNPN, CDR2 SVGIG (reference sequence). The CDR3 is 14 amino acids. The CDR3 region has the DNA TGTGCCTGGAGTCCAGGTGGTTCGGGAAACACCATATATTTT. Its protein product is CAWSPGGSGNTIYF.

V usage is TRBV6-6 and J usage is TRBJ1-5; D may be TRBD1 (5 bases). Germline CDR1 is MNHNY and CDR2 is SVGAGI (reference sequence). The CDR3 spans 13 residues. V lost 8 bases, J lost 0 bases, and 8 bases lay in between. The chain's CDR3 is CASQGSSNQPQHF. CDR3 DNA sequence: TGTGCCAGCCAGGGTAGTAGCAATCAGCCCCAGCATTTT.

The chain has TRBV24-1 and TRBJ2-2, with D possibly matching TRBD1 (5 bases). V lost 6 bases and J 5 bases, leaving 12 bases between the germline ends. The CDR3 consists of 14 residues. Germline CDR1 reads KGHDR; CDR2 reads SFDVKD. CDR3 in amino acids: CATSSHRITGELFF. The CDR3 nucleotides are TGTGCCACCAGTTCCCACAGGATTACCGGGGAGCTGTTTTTT.

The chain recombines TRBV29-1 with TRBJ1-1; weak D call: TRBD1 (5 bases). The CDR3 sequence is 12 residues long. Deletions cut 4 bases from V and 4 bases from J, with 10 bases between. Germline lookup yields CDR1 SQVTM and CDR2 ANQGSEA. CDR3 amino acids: CSVGGTGTEAFF. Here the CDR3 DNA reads TGCAGCGTTGGAGGGACTGGCACTGAAGCTTTCTTT.

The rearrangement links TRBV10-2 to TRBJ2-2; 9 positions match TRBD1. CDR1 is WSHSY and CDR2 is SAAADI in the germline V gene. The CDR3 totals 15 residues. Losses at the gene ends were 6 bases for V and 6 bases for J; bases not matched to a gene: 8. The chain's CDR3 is CASRLTRQGAGELFF. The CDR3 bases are TGCGCCAGCAGATTAACCCGACAGGGGGCCGGGGAGCTGTTTTTT.

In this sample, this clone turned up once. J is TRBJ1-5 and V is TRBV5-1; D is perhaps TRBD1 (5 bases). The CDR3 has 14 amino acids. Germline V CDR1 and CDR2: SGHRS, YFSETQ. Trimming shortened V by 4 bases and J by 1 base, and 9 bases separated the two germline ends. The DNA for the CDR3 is TGCGCCAGCAGCCCAAAGGGGAGCAATCAGCCCCAGCATTTT. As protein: CASSPKGSNQPQHF.

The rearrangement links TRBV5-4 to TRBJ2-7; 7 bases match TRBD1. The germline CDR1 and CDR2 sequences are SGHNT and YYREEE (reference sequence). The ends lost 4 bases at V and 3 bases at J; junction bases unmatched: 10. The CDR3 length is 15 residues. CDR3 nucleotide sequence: TGTGCCAGCAGCCCCCCGGGGCAGGGGGACTACGAGCAGTACTTC. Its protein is CASSPPGQGDYEQYF.

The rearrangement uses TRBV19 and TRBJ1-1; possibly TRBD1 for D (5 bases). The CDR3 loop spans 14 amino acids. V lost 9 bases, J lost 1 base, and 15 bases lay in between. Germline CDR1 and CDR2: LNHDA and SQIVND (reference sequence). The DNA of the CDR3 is TGTGCCAGCCGCGGTGGGACTGGGAACACTGAAGCTTTCTTT. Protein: CASRGGTGNTEAFF.

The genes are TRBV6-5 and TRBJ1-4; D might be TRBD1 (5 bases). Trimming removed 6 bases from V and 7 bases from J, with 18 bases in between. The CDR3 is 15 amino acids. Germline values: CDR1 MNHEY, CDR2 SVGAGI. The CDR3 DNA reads TGTGCCAGCAGGCTCACCCAGGGTTTAGGTGAAAAACTGTTTTTT. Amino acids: CASRLTQGLGEKLFF.

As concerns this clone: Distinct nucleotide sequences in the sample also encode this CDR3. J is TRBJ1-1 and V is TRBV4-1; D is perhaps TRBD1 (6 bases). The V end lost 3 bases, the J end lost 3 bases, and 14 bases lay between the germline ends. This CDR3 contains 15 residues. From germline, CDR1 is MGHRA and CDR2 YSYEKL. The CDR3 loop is CASSQGGQGHTEAFF. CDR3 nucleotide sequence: TGCGCCAGCAGCCAGGGGGGGCAGGGCCACACTGAAGCTTTCTTT.

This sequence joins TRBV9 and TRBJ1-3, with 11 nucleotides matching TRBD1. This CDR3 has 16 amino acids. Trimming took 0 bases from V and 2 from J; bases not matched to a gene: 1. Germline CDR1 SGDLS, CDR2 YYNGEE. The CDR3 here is CASSVGDRGAGNTIYF. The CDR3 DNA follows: TGTGCCAGCAGCGTAGGGGACAGGGGGGCTGGAAACACCATATATTTT.

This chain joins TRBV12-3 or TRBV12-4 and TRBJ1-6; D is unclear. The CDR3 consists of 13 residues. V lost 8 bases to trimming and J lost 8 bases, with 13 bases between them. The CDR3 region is CASSVGGHSPLHF. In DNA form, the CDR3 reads TGTGCCAGCTCGGTGGGAGGGCATTCACCCCTCCACTTT.

The DNA for the CDR3 is TGTGCCAGCAAGACGGGAGGGGTGGGAAATGAGCAGTTCTTC. Translating gives CASKTGGVGNEQFF. The chain combines TRBV6-5 with TRBJ2-1; 8 bases are a match to TRBD2. The germline gives CDR1 MNHEY, CDR2 SVGAGI. With V trimmed by 7 bases and J by 7 bases, 9 bases remained unmatched. The CDR3 has 14 amino acids.

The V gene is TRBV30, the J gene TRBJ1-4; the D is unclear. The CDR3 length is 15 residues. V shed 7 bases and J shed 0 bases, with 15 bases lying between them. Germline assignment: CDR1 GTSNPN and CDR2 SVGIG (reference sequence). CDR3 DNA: TGTGCCTTGGCCTTGGGAGGCGCAACTAATGAAAAACTGTTTTTT. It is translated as CALALGGATNEKLFF. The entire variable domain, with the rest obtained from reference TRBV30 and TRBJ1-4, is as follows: SQTIHQWPATLVQPVGSPLSLECTVEGTSNPNLYWYRQAAGRGLQLLFYSVGIGQISSEVPQNLSASRPQDRQFILSSKKLLLSDSGFYLCALALGGATNEKLFFGSGTQLSVL.

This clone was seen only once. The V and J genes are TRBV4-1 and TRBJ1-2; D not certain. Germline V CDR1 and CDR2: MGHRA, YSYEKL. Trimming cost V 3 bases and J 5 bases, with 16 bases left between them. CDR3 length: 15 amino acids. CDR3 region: CASSQYSGVGYGYTF. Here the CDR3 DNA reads TGCGCCAGCAGCCAGTATTCGGGAGTAGGGTATGGCTACACCTTC.

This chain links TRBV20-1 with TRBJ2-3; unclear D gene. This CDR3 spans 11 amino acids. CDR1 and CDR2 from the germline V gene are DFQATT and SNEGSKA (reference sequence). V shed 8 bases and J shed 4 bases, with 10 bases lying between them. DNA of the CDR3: TGCAGTCCGTCCTCCGCAGATACGCAGTATTTT. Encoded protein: CSPSSADTQYF.

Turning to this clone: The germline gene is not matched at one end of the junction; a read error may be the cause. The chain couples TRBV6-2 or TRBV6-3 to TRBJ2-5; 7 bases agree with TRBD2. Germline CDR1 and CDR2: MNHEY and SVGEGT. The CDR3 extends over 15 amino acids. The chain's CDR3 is CASSHSGGLGETQYF. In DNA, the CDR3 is TGTGCCAGCAGTCACTCCGGGGGGTTGGGGGAGACCCAGTACTTC.

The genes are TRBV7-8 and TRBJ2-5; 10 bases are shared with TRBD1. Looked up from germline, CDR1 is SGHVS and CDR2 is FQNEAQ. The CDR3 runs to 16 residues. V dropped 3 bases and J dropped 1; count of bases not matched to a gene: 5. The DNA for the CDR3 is TGTGCCAGCAGCTTGGTCAGGACAGGGGGCCAAGAGACCCAGTACTTC. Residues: CASSLVRTGGQETQYF.